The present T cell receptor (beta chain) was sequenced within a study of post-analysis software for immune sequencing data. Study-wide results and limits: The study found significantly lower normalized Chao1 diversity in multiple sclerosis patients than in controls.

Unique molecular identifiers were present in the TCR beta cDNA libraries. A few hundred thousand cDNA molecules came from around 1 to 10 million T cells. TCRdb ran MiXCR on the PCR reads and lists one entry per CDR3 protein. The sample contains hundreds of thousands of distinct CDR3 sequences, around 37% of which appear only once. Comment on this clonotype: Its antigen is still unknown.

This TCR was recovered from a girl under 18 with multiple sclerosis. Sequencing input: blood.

The CDR3 is CATRRSDTEAFF. The CDR3 bases are TGTGCCACCAGACGCAGCGACACTGAAGCTTTCTTT. The rearrangement links TRBV6-6 to TRBJ1-1; no clear D. Trimming pared 10 bases from V and 3 bases from J, leaving 12 bases between. This CDR3 has 12 amino acids. The germline V gene encodes CDR1 MNHNY and CDR2 SVGAGI (reference sequence).